Following are 10 T cell receptor beta chains from one sample sequenced in a study of shared clonotypes between healthy human individuals. The method was immunoSEQ multiplex PCR; TCRdb's version includes in-frame clones alone and lacks a portion of them. The profile shows over a million clones, around four fifths of them singletons. What was sequenced was memory CD4+ T cells sorted from blood. The subset was: CD45RA-negative fraction. These receptors came from a man aged 18 to 30 in good health.

This chain uses TRBV18 with TRBJ1-3, with TRBD1 as a possible D gene (5 bases). V shed 2 bases and J shed 2 bases, with 10 bases lying between them. Germline V gene sequence: CDR1 KGHSH, CDR2 LQKENI. The CDR3 loop spans 15 amino acids. The chain's CDR3 is CASSPVSGTGNTIYF. CDR3 nucleotide sequence: TGTGCCAGCTCACCAGTCTCAGGGACTGGAAACACCATATATTTT.

This chain uses TRBV18 with TRBJ1-1; weak D call: TRBD1 (5 bases). Trimming stripped 4 bases from V and 2 bases from J, with 11 bases between. CDR1 is KGHSH and CDR2 is LQKENI in the germline V gene. CDR3 length: 14 amino acids. The CDR3 spells CASSRGQTNTEAFF. As DNA, the CDR3 is TGTGCCAGCTCACGCGGACAAACCAACACTGAAGCTTTCTTT.

This sequence joins TRBV5-6 and TRBJ2-3; D might be TRBD1 (5 bases). Trimming shortened V by 1 base and J by 4 bases, and 13 bases separated the two germline ends. The germline V gene has CDR1 SGHDT and CDR2 YYEEEE. This CDR3 is 15 amino acids long. The CDR3 is CASSLIQGRSDTQYF. The CDR3, as DNA: TGTGCCAGCAGCTTGATCCAGGGAAGGTCAGATACGCAGTATTTT.

The genes are TRBV30 and TRBJ2-7; D may match TRBD1 or TRBD2 (7 bases each). The germline V and J ends were trimmed by 7 bases and 0 bases, with 22 bases remaining between them. The V gene's germline CDR1 is GTSNPN and CDR2 SVGIG (reference sequence). This CDR3 spans 16 amino acids. In nucleotides, the CDR3 is TGTGCCTTAACCGAGGGGGCCGGGGGGTTCTCCTACGAGCAGTACTTC. This encodes CALTEGAGGFSYEQYF.

The rearrangement joins TRBV7-2 to TRBJ2-3, with TRBD2 identical over 7 bases. V was clipped by 4 bases and J by 5 bases; unmatched bases: 6. The length of the CDR3 is 14 residues. Germline values: CDR1 SGHTA, CDR2 FQGNSA. CDR3 in DNA: TGTGCCAGCAGCTGGGCGGGAGCGGAAGATACGCAGTATTTT. As protein: CASSWAGAEDTQYF.

The V and J genes are TRBV5-1 and TRBJ1-4; D might be TRBD1 (6 bases). Trimming took off 1 base at V and 8 bases at J, with 9 bases between the two ends. The CDR3 has 13 amino acids. CDR1 is SGHRS, CDR2 YFSETQ, per germline. The CDR3 protein is CASSLRTDEKLFF. The CDR3 bases are TGCGCCAGCAGCTTGAGGACAGACGAAAAACTGTTTTTT.

The chain employs TRBV5-1 and TRBJ1-4, with D perhaps matching TRBD1 (5 bases). This CDR3 is 13 amino acids long. V lost 6 bases and J 7 bases, leaving 13 bases between the germline ends. CDR1 and CDR2 from the germline V gene are SGHRS and YFSETQ. The CDR3, as DNA: TGCGCCAGCACAGGCAGGGAAGGTGAAAAACTGTTTTTT. Translation gives CASTGREGEKLFF. Supplemented by reference TRBV5-1 and TRBJ1-4, the full variable domain reads KAGVTQTPRYLIKTRGQQVTLSCSPISGHRSVSWYQQTPGQGLQFLFEYFSETQRNKGNFPGRFSGRQFSNSRSEMNVSTLELGDSALYLCASTGREGEKLFFGSGTQLSVL.

The chain uses TRBV7-2 and TRBJ2-1, with TRBD2 matching over 10 bases. Germline V gene lookup returns CDR1 SGHTA and CDR2 FQGNSA. The CDR3 is 16 residues long. The V gene end was trimmed by 2 bases and the J gene end by 8 bases; junction bases not matched to a gene: 9. CDR3 nucleotides: TGTGCCAGCAGCTTACAAAGGAGCGGGAGGGGGGATGAGCAGTTCTTC. Its translation is CASSLQRSGRGDEQFF.

Notes on this clone: This CDR3 is also generated by other DNA sequences in the sample. The CDR3 loop reads CASSPDKNQPQHF. Here the CDR3 DNA reads TGTGCCAGCTCACCAGATAAGAATCAGCCCCAGCATTTT. This chain uses TRBV18 with TRBJ1-5; D unclear. Germline V CDR1 and CDR2: KGHSH, LQKENI. Trimming shortened V by 2 bases and J by 4 bases, and 6 bases separated the two germline ends. The CDR3 runs 13 residues. Variable domain in full (rest from reference TRBV18 and TRBJ1-5): NAGVMQNPRHLVRRRGQEARLRCSPMKGHSHVYWYRQLPEEGLKFMVYLQKENIIDESGMPKERFSAEFPKEGPSILRIQQVVRGDSAAYFCASSPDKNQPQHFGDGTRLSIL.

This clone appeared a single time. The chain combines TRBV19 with TRBJ2-3; 10 bases are a match to TRBD2. In germline, CDR1 is LNHDA, CDR2 SQIVND (reference sequence). V gave up 5 bases and J gave up 0 bases; unmatched junction bases: 8. The CDR3 sequence is 17 residues long. CDR3 nucleotides: TGTGCCAGTAGTTCCCGGACTAGCGGTTCCAGCACAGATACGCAGTATTTT. It is translated as CASSSRTSGSSTDTQYF.